The 14 T cell receptor beta chains in this list originate from one sample, sequenced in a study of blood T cell repertoires in COVID-19. Sequencing used immunoSEQ multiplex PCR; TCRdb keeps in-frame clones, though not all of them. The table records 190,000 or so clones, about 87% of them present only once. What was sequenced was PBMCs or T cells enriched from blood (not recorded which). The source of these receptors is a man younger than 35 with acute COVID-19.

This clone was picked up a small number of times. The chain has TRBV7-2 and TRBJ2-1; 11 bases agree with TRBD2. The CDR3 has 16 residues. After removal of 4 bases from V and 4 bases from J, the junction contained 6 bases not matched to a gene. Germline V lookup: CDR1 SGHTA, CDR2 FQGNSA. CDR3 loop: CASSSRLAGLYNEQFF. CDR3 in DNA: TGTGCCAGCAGCTCCCGACTAGCGGGACTGTACAATGAGCAGTTCTTC.

This chain uses TRBV4-3 with TRBJ2-7; 10 nucleotides agree with TRBD2. V was clipped by 0 bases and J by 4 bases; unmatched bases: 6. This CDR3 region has 16 residues. Per germline, CDR1 LGHNA and CDR2 YSLEER. The CDR3 reads CASSQDSSSGSYEQYF. The CDR3 bases are TGCGCCAGCAGCCAAGATTCTTCTAGCGGGAGTTACGAGCAGTACTTC.

This chain links TRBV27 with TRBJ2-1; D is uncertain. This CDR3 is built from 13 residues. V was pared by 3 bases and J by 4 bases, with 7 bases between. From germline, CDR1 is MNHEY and CDR2 SMNVEV (reference sequence). The CDR3 here is CASSFGGYNEQFF. In DNA, the CDR3 is TGTGCCAGCAGTTTCGGCGGTTACAATGAGCAGTTCTTC.

This chain links TRBV6-5 with TRBJ2-7; the match to TRBD2 covers 8 bases. The CDR3 consists of 15 residues. V dropped 5 bases and J dropped 0; count of bases not matched to a gene: 6. The germline V gene encodes CDR1 MNHEY and CDR2 SVGAGI. CDR3 in DNA: TGTGCCAGCAGTCGGGGGGGGGATACCTCCTACGAGCAGTACTTC. It is translated as CASSRGGDTSYEQYF.

The CDR3 sequence: CASSQGRETAYGYTF. Written as DNA, the CDR3 is TGCGCCAGCAGCCAAGGCCGAGAGACAGCTTATGGCTACACCTTC. The V call is TRBV4-3, the J call TRBJ1-2; D is possibly TRBD1 (5 bases). Germline CDR1 reads LGHNA; CDR2 reads YSLEER. Between the trimmed V and J ends, which lost 1 base and 5 bases, there was a span of 14 bases. This CDR3 spans 15 amino acids.

V usage is TRBV24-1 and J usage is TRBJ2-5; D may be TRBD2 (5 bases). CDR3 length: 14 residues. Per germline, CDR1 KGHDR and CDR2 SFDVKD. The V gene lost 1 base and the J gene lost 5 bases, with 10 bases spanning the gap. As DNA, the CDR3 is TGTGCCACCAGTGATTTCGGGGTGGAGGAGACCCAGTACTTC. Its protein product is CATSDFGVEETQYF.

The V and J genes are TRBV6-5 and TRBJ1-1; 9 bases are shared with TRBD1. The CDR3 runs to 13 residues. Germline-derived CDR1 and CDR2 are MNHEY and SVGAGI. V dropped 6 bases and J dropped 4; count of bases not matched to a gene: 3. The CDR3: CASRQGAVTEAFF. The CDR3 bases are TGTGCCAGCAGACAGGGGGCGGTCACTGAAGCTTTCTTT.

The chain employs TRBV25-1 and TRBJ2-7; 8 nucleotides agree with TRBD1. Germline lookup yields CDR1 MGHDK and CDR2 SYGVNS. CDR3 length equals 15 residues. V lost 2 bases to trimming and J lost 1 base; unmatched junction nucleotides: 4. The CDR3, as DNA: TGTGCCAGCAGTGAAGGTAGACAGGGGTCCTACGAGCAGTACTTC. It encodes CASSEGRQGSYEQYF.

This clone has a handful of counts. The chain combines TRBV4-1 with TRBJ2-1; TRBD1 agrees at 7 bases. V lost 8 bases to trimming and J lost 4 bases; unmatched junction nucleotides: 14. Germline V CDR1 and CDR2: MGHRA, YSYEKL. The CDR3 runs to 16 residues. CDR3 in DNA: TGCGCCAGCCACCTCTCGACAGGGTTACGATACAATGAGCAGTTCTTC. This codes for CASHLSTGLRYNEQFF.

This clone showed up just a few times. Other DNA sequences in this sample translate to the same CDR3. The chain joins TRBV6-5 to TRBJ1-2, with D perhaps TRBD1 (6 bases). The germline V and J ends were trimmed by 5 bases and 5 bases, with 12 bases remaining between them. The CDR3 is made up of 13 amino acids. The germline gives CDR1 MNHEY, CDR2 SVGAGI. CDR3 bases: TGTGCCAGCAGTCCCGGTACAGGGTATGGCTACACCTTC. This translates into CASSPGTGYGYTF.

The chain is built from TRBV6-5 and TRBJ1-4, with 10 bases aligning to TRBD1. The CDR3 runs 14 residues. The trim removed 7 bases at V and 5 bases at J, leaving 4 bases unmatched. Germline V gives CDR1 MNHEY, CDR2 SVGAGI. CDR3 protein: CASIPGQGNEKLFF. The CDR3 coding sequence is TGTGCCAGCATTCCGGGACAGGGGAATGAAAAACTGTTTTTT.

This rearrangement joins TRBV5-4 to TRBJ2-3; TRBD2 matches at 14 bases. Germline CDR1 SGHNT, CDR2 YYREEE (reference sequence). Trimming removed 0 bases from V and 2 bases from J; junction bases left unmatched: 2. The CDR3 is 17 amino acids. The CDR3 DNA is TGTGCCAGCAGCTTGGGACTAGCGGGAGGGCTCACAGATACGCAGTATTTT. Protein: CASSLGLAGGLTDTQYF.

The CDR3 nucleotides are TGTGCCAGCAGCTCAAGACAGGACACCGGGGAGCTGTTTTTT. Its translation is CASSSRQDTGELFF. The chain combines TRBV11-3 with TRBJ2-2, with D possibly matching TRBD1 (6 bases). This CDR3 is 14 amino acids long. Deletions cut 4 bases from V and 3 bases from J, with 9 bases between. The germline CDR1 and CDR2 sequences are SGHNT and YENEEA.

The J gene is TRBJ2-7, the V gene TRBV11-2; 9 nucleotides agree with TRBD2. The CDR3 contains 15 residues. V shed 5 bases and J 4 bases; nucleotides not matched to a gene: 9. The germline gives CDR1 SGHAT, CDR2 FQNNGV. CDR3 amino acids: CASSPGGLAGYEQYF. The CDR3 nucleotides read TGTGCCAGCAGCCCAGGGGGACTAGCAGGTTACGAGCAGTACTTC.